What follows are 22 T cell receptor beta chains derived from one specimen sequenced in a study of early T cells in non-severe SARS-CoV-2 infection. TCRdb re-called the 5' RACE reads with MiXCR, one entry per CDR3 protein. Here the sample spans more than 20,000 distinct CDR3 sequences, 4% being singletons. The sample taken for sequencing was whole blood. The receptors stem from an adult who was a healthcare worker with PCR-confirmed SARS-CoV-2 infection or an uninfected control (not recorded which).

This clonotype came up many times. The chain carries TRBV6-2 or TRBV6-3 and TRBJ2-1, with 8 bases identical to TRBD2. J gave up 5 bases and V 10 bases, and 10 bases lay outside the gene matches. The CDR3 runs 14 residues. The germline V gene encodes CDR1 MNHEY and CDR2 SVGEGT. CDR3: CAIKTGGPDNEQFF. CDR3 in DNA: TGTGCCATCAAAACGGGGGGGCCAGACAATGAGCAGTTCTTC.

The chain combines TRBV29-1 with TRBJ1-2; 9 positions match TRBD1. J lost 6 bases, V lost 6 bases, and 2 bases had no gene match. There are 11 residues in the CDR3. Germline assignment: CDR1 SQVTM and CDR2 ANQGSEA. In DNA form, the CDR3 reads TGCAGCGTAGGGACAGGGAATGGCTACACCTTC. It encodes CSVGTGNGYTF.

This clonotype appeared many times. This chain connects TRBV2 to TRBJ2-2; D is ambiguous. V shed 6 bases and J shed 3 bases, with 23 bases lying between them. CDR3 length: 18 residues. The germline V gene has CDR1 SNHLY and CDR2 FYNNEI. CDR3 sequence: CASSPYLLRTEYTGELFF. CDR3 nucleotide sequence: TGTGCCAGCAGCCCCTATCTTCTCCGGACGGAGTACACCGGGGAGCTGTTTTTT. Full variable domain (remainder filled in from reference TRBV2 and TRBJ2-2): EPEVTQTPSHQVTQMGQEVILRCVPISNHLYFYWYRQILGQKVEFLVSFYNNEISEKSEIFDDQFSVERPDGSNFTLKIRSTKLEDSAMYFCASSPYLLRTEYTGELFFGEGSRLTVL.

This clonotype is medium-sized in the sample. This chain links TRBV7-2 with TRBJ2-3; D remains ambiguous. CDR1 and CDR2 (germline): SGHTA, FQGNSA. V was cut by 5 bases and J by 1 base, with 16 bases left in between. The CDR3 extends over 16 amino acids. The CDR3 nucleotides read TGTGCCAGCAGCCTGGGAAAAGGGCCGGGCACAGATACGCAGTATTTT. Its translation: CASSLGKGPGTDTQYF.

In its sample, this clonotype was seen many times. The rearrangement joins TRBV30 to TRBJ1-2, with 7 bases matching TRBD1. V was pared by 3 bases and J by 3 bases, with 10 bases of the junction left unmatched. The CDR3 spans 15 residues. Germline lookup yields CDR1 GTSNPN and CDR2 SVGIG (reference sequence). DNA for the CDR3: TGTGCCTGGAGCGCCCCTTGGACAGGAGACTATGGCTACACCTTC. It translates to CAWSAPWTGDYGYTF.

This clonotype was recorded many times. The chain couples TRBV30 to TRBJ2-7; 11 positions match TRBD1. V was clipped by 4 bases and J by 3 bases; unmatched bases: 8. This CDR3 contains 15 residues. Germline V lookup: CDR1 GTSNPN, CDR2 SVGIG (reference sequence). Written as DNA, the CDR3 is TGTGCCTGGATTAGACCCGGGACAGGGGGCTACGAGCAGTACTTC. This sequence encodes CAWIRPGTGGYEQYF.

This clonotype was seen at least ten times. The chain recombines TRBV18 with TRBJ1-2; the D gene is possibly TRBD1 (5 bases). The CDR3 spans 16 residues. Per germline, CDR1 KGHSH and CDR2 LQKENI. V lost 0 bases and J lost 2, with 13 bases in between. The CDR3 is CASSPPSRGPNYGYTF. Written as DNA, the CDR3 is TGTGCCAGCTCACCACCGAGTAGGGGCCCCAACTATGGCTACACCTTC.

This clonotype has a count of ten or more. J is TRBJ2-1 and V is TRBV10-3; a possible D gene is TRBD2 (6 bases). The CDR3 has 17 amino acids. CDR1 is ENHRY and CDR2 is SYGVKD in the germline V gene. Trimming shortened V by 4 bases and J by 2 bases, and 18 bases separated the two germline ends. The CDR3 sequence: CAISATIAVGTYNEQFF. Written as DNA, the CDR3 is TGTGCCATCAGTGCTACCATAGCGGTCGGGACCTACAATGAGCAGTTCTTC.

In its sample, this clonotype was seen many times. The chain has TRBV3-1 and TRBJ2-7, with 8 bases aligning to TRBD1. Germline CDR1 reads LGHDT; CDR2 reads YNNKEL (reference sequence). V trimming: 0 bases; J trimming: 3 bases; junction bases outside the gene matches: 7. The CDR3 extends over 16 amino acids. This chain's CDR3 is CASSQDGQGYFYEQYF. CDR3 nucleotide sequence: TGTGCCAGCAGCCAAGATGGACAGGGTTACTTCTACGAGCAGTACTTC.

In its sample, this clonotype was seen many times. J is TRBJ1-2 and V is TRBV11-1; D unclear. V dropped 3 bases and J dropped 5 bases, with 13 bases sitting between them. The CDR3 is made up of 14 amino acids. Looked up from germline, CDR1 is SGHAT and CDR2 is FQDESV (reference sequence). The CDR3 nucleotides are TGTGCCAGCAGCTTTCGGGAATCGGGGTATGGCTACACCTTC. Translation: CASSFRESGYGYTF. The full variable domain, rest sourced from reference TRBV11-1 and TRBJ1-2, is EAEVAQSPRYKITEKSQAVAFWCDPISGHATLYWYRQILGQGPELLVQFQDESVVDDSQLPKDRFSAERLKGVDSTLKIQPAELGDSAMYLCASSFRESGYGYTFGSGTRLTVV.

This clonotype appeared many times. CDR3 region: CASSLDGGGKETQYF. CDR3 bases: TGTGCCAGCAGCTTAGACGGAGGGGGCAAGGAGACCCAGTACTTC. This rearrangement joins TRBV11-2 to TRBJ2-5; D perhaps matches TRBD1 (7 bases). The CDR3 is 15 residues long. Germline values: CDR1 SGHAT, CDR2 FQNNGV. Trimming took off 0 bases at V and 5 bases at J, with 13 bases between the two ends.

This clonotype was recorded many times. The rearrangement joins TRBV27 to TRBJ2-3, with D possibly TRBD2 on 6 matching bases. The CDR3 covers 15 residues. The germline V and J ends were trimmed by 0 bases and 8 bases, with 15 bases remaining between them. Germline V gene sequence: CDR1 MNHEY, CDR2 SMNVEV (reference sequence). CDR3 coding DNA: TGTGCCAGCAGTTTATCGGGGAGGAGTGAGTCTACGCAGTATTTT. This gives the protein CASSLSGRSESTQYF.

The sample holds many counts of this clonotype. V usage is TRBV12-5 and J usage is TRBJ2-3; no firm D call. The CDR3 extends over 14 amino acids. Per germline, CDR1 LGHNT and CDR2 FRNRAP. V lost 5 bases and J 5 bases, leaving 14 bases between the germline ends. DNA for the CDR3: TGTGCTAGTGGTCCCCCCCCGACGGGAGATACGCAGTATTTT. Protein product: CASGPPPTGDTQYF.

In this sample, this clonotype turned up many times. The chain has TRBV18 and TRBJ2-4, with TRBD2 as a possible D gene (6 bases). CDR3 length equals 14 residues. Germline-derived CDR1 and CDR2 are KGHSH and LQKENI. V shed 3 bases and J shed 10 bases, with 16 bases lying between them. CDR3 residues: CASSPSLGDLIQYF. The CDR3 DNA sequence: TGTGCCAGCTCACCGTCCCTGGGGGACTTAATTCAGTACTTC.

With regard to this clonotype: Its ends do not fully match the called genes, so a read error is possible. CDR3 sequence reads: CVTRGWGYTGELFF. The DNA for the CDR3 is TGTGTCACCAGAGGGTGGGGCTACACCGGGGAGCTGTTTTTT. The rearrangement links TRBV15 to TRBJ2-2, with D perhaps assigned TRBD1 or TRBD2 (5 bases each). In germline, CDR1 is LNHNV, CDR2 YYDKDF (reference sequence). The CDR3 has 14 amino acids.

Many counts were recorded for this clonotype. The V gene is TRBV20-1, the J gene TRBJ1-1; D remains ambiguous. The V gene lost 3 bases and the J gene lost 0 bases, with 8 bases spanning the gap. Looked up from germline, CDR1 is DFQATT and CDR2 is SNEGSKA (reference sequence). The CDR3 has 13 residues. This CDR3 reads CSARWTVNTEAFF. In DNA, the CDR3 is TGCAGTGCTAGGTGGACGGTGAACACTGAAGCTTTCTTT.

This clonotype showed up just a few times. This chain uses TRBV2 with TRBJ2-1; tentatively, D is TRBD1 (6 bases). The CDR3 runs 13 residues. The V gene's germline CDR1 is SNHLY and CDR2 FYNNEI. Trimming cost V 1 base and J 13 bases, with 14 bases left between them. The CDR3, as DNA: TGTGCCAGCAGTGAAGAGTTAGGGACACCACAGTTCTTC. Protein product: CASSEELGTPQFF. The full variable domain, in which reference TRBV2 and TRBJ2-1 provide the parts outside the CDR3, is EPEVTQTPSHQVTQMGQEVILRCVPISNHLYFYWYRQILGQKVEFLVSFYNNEISEKSEIFDDQFSVERPDGSNFTLKIRSTKLEDSAMYFCASSEELGTPQFFGPGTRLTVL.

By sample share, this clonotype is medium-sized. The rearrangement uses TRBV20-1 and TRBJ1-1, with a possible D match to TRBD1 (5 bases). The V and J ends lost 1 base and 3 bases respectively, with 12 bases between them. The CDR3 is 14 amino acids. CDR1 is DFQATT and CDR2 is SNEGSKA in the germline V gene (reference sequence). The CDR3 sequence: CSARVEGRDTEAFF. The DNA of the CDR3 is TGCAGTGCTAGAGTAGAGGGGCGAGACACTGAAGCTTTCTTT.

This clonotype showed up many times. The chain carries TRBV5-1 and TRBJ1-1; 7 nucleotides line up with TRBD1. The CDR3 sequence is 14 residues long. With 7 bases clipped from V and 3 bases from J, the junction kept 9 bases outside the gene matches. CDR1 is SGHRS, CDR2 YFSETQ, per germline. CDR3: CASRRDSLDTEAFF. CDR3 bases: TGCGCCAGCCGCCGGGACAGCCTGGACACTGAAGCTTTCTTT.

The chain is built from TRBV20-1 and TRBJ2-6; D is ambiguous. Germline CDR1 reads DFQATT; CDR2 reads SNEGSKA (reference sequence). The V gene lost 6 bases and the J gene lost 0 bases, with 12 bases spanning the gap. This CDR3 comprises 15 residues. DNA for the CDR3: TGCAGTGCAGAGAGAGGTGGCTCTGGGGCCAACGTCCTGACTTTC. It specifies CSAERGGSGANVLTF.

The chain is built from TRBV11-2 and TRBJ2-5; D uncertain. CDR1 is SGHAT, CDR2 FQNNGV, per germline. Trimming stripped 5 bases from V and 0 bases from J, with 10 bases between. The CDR3 sequence is 14 residues long. CDR3 coding DNA: TGTGCCAGCAGCGTTACAAGTTACCAAGAGACCCAGTACTTC. Translation gives CASSVTSYQETQYF.

The V and J genes are TRBV6-1 and TRBJ1-1; no firm D call. V was clipped by 7 bases and J by 1 base, with 10 bases between them. Germline-derived CDR1 and CDR2 are MNHNS and SASEGT. The CDR3 is 13 residues long. CDR3 residues: CASIKEWNTEAFF. Written as DNA, the CDR3 is TGTGCCAGCATAAAGGAATGGAACACTGAAGCTTTCTTT.